This entry describes one T cell receptor beta chain. What it binds is not known. Then a second PCR, running roughly 7 to 11 cycles, was carried out with a sample-barcoded 5' primer and a J-beta primer mix. TCRdb re-called the 5' RACE reads through MiXCR, storing one row per CDR3 protein. The sample has about 1,400,000 distinct CDR3 sequences; around 59% are singletons. This entry belongs to a study of blood T cells in healthy people across ages. Study results and caveats: Investigators viewed diversity estimates from one million T cells as underestimates, the study reported. In these data, TCR beta diversity tracked strongly with naive T cell percentage. Donor CMV status was unknown, possibly confounding expanded clonotype changes.

Source material: blood. The receptor comes from a man younger than 35 in good health.

CDR3 DNA: TGTGCCAGCAGCTTATATTCTTCAGCCTCCTACGAGCAGTACTTC. Translation: CASSLYSSASYEQYF. The chain employs TRBV7-8 and TRBJ2-7; unclear D gene. CDR1 is SGHVS, CDR2 FQNEAQ, per germline. Trimming took 2 bases from V and 0 from J, leaving 11 bases between them. This CDR3 comprises 15 residues.